This T cell receptor (beta chain) was recorded in a study of T cell repertoires in cytomegalovirus infection (dated by TCRdb to between 2017 and 2020). Study-level background: Because public TCR beta signatures pointed to carriage of CMV infection together with the matching HLA type, the HLA type of each donor mattered for the analysis. The investigation overall reported the following: Cumulative frequency of public TCR beta family members discriminated carriers of CMV infection plus the relevant HLA type in this cohort and an independent roughly 340-donor cohort. The ex vivo response was dominated by HLA-C-restricted CMV-specific TCR beta clonotypes, which also provided the single most frequent clonotype in two of eight donors.

As regards this clonotype: Its antigen is still unknown. No base qualities exist here, and no much larger clone lies one base off it.

Counted from cysteine to phenylalanine, this CDR3 has 15 amino acids. The sequence is cut down to CDR3 DNA, 45 bases in frame from base 1. The germline V gene (reference sequence) supplies CDR1 DFQATT and CDR2 SNEGSKA. V loses 1 base at its end and J loses 5 bases; junction bases beyond the gene matches: 10. The sequencing machine was an Illumina HiSeq 1500. The public reads were quality trimmed at Q25 with fastp and then assembled into clones with MiXCR by TCRdb, keeping productive beta chains. CDR3 protein duplicates are merged, each entry listing the most common genes and DNA. The sample table holds a few hundred thousand distinct CDR3 sequences, of which about an eighth were seen once. The ten largest make up 8.5% to 9% of the sample.

Recombination linked TRBV20-1 to TRBJ2-5, with 7 junctional bases fitting TRBD2. The sequenced material came from PBMCs. This TCR was recovered from a human donor in good health (CMV status not recorded). Some clones in this sample may be carry-over from other donors' samples. The bases are TGCAGTGCTAGAGCCCTGCTACTCGGGAGGGAGACCCAGTACTTC. This sequence encodes CSARALLLGRETQYF.